These 17 T cell receptor beta chains share one sample of origin, sequenced in a study of vaccination effects on CD4 cells after COVID-19 (dated by TCRdb to 2021 to 2024). Libraries were constructed by the immunoSEQ multiplex PCR assay. TCRdb obtained this table from immuneACCESS and retained in-frame rearrangements with V and J assigned. These tables miss some clones; where compared with another copy, unresolved V genes account for less than half of the shortfall, and the remainder is unexplained. This sample comprises tens of thousands of clones, just over 70% of them detected only once. The top ten clonotypes cover more than 25% of the sample. To identify antigen-specific CD4+ T cell clonotypes by their expansion, the ViraFEST assay first stimulated PBMC with viral peptide pools and then applied TCR sequencing. After 10 to 11 days of culture, CD4+ T cells were isolated with the EasySep CD4+ T cell isolation kit. Convalescent patients had PCR-confirmed SARS-CoV-2 infection between March and December 2020, before Alpha, Beta and Delta variants emerged in the United States.

The antigens of these receptors remain unknown. This specimen consisted of CD4+ T cells from PBMCs cultured with a peptide pool, obtained before COVID-19 vaccination. These receptors were taken from a human donor who had a prior SARS-CoV-2 infection.

The chain has TRBV5-5 and TRBJ1-1; unclear D gene. Germline V gene lookup returns CDR1 SGHKS and CDR2 YYEKEE (reference sequence). V lost 0 bases and J 2 bases, leaving 8 bases between the germline ends. The CDR3 is 14 amino acids. The CDR3 DNA reads TGTGCCAGCAGCTTGGTTCCAGGAAACACTGAAGCTTTCTTT. This gives the protein CASSLVPGNTEAFF.

This clone turned up a few times. The chain combines TRBV7-8 with TRBJ1-6; tentative D call: TRBD1 (5 bases). CDR3 length: 14 residues. Trimming took 2 bases from V and 9 from J, leaving 11 bases between them. The V gene's germline CDR1 is SGHVS and CDR2 FQNEAQ. CDR3 in DNA: TGTGCCAGCAGCTTACAGGGTAGGGGTTCACCCCTCCACTTT. Amino acids: CASSLQGRGSPLHF.

This chain uses TRBV11-2 with TRBJ2-3; a weak D match, TRBD2 (6 bases). This CDR3 has 16 amino acids. The germline V gene encodes CDR1 SGHAT and CDR2 FQNNGV. Trimming left V 1 base short and J 0 bases short, with 11 bases between. The CDR3 region is CASSLVLAGSTDTQYF. CDR3 DNA sequence: TGTGCCAGCAGCTTAGTACTAGCTGGTAGCACAGATACGCAGTATTTT.

This clone has only a few counts. The chain recombines TRBV2 with TRBJ2-7; D assignment may be TRBD1 or TRBD2 (5 bases each). CDR1 and CDR2 (germline): SNHLY, FYNNEI. V lost 6 bases to trimming and J lost 8 bases, with 14 bases between them. The CDR3 spans 12 residues. The CDR3 nucleotides read TGTGCCAGCAGGTCGGTCGGGACGAAGCAGTACTTC. It yields the protein CASRSVGTKQYF.

The V call is TRBV10-3, the J call TRBJ1-3; no clear D gene. V was shortened by 8 bases and J by 0 bases, with 14 bases between the two germline ends. This CDR3 is built from 15 residues. Germline V gene lookup returns CDR1 ENHRY and CDR2 SYGVKD. DNA for the CDR3: TGTGCCATCGCGAAAGACGGCGCCTCTGGAAACACCATATATTTT. As protein: CAIAKDGASGNTIYF.

The rearrangement uses TRBV12-3 or TRBV12-4 and TRBJ1-5, with D perhaps matching TRBD1 (5 bases). The CDR3 contains 13 residues. Trimming removed 5 bases from V and 5 bases from J, with 10 bases in between. The CDR3 DNA is TGTGCCAGCAGTAAGACAGAGTATCAGCCCCAGCATTTT. It is translated as CASSKTEYQPQHF.

This clone occurred a few times. V usage is TRBV6-1 and J usage is TRBJ2-3; the D is unclear. The CDR3 is 12 amino acids. Germline V gene data show CDR1 as MNHNS and CDR2 as SASEGT. Trimming shortened V by 2 bases and J by 5 bases, and 5 bases separated the two germline ends. In DNA form, the CDR3 reads TGTGCCAGCAGTGAATTTATAGATACGCAGTATTTT. Translating gives CASSEFIDTQYF.

V gene TRBV7-9 combines with J gene TRBJ1-1, with 7 bases matching TRBD1. The V segment lost 1 base and the J segment 5 bases; nucleotides outside the gene matches: 7. This CDR3 has 15 amino acids. CDR1 SEHNR and CDR2 FQNEAQ come from the germline V gene (reference sequence). As DNA, the CDR3 is TGTGCCAGCAGCTTAGGTGCAGGGGGGGCGACTGAAGCTTTCTTT. Encoded protein: CASSLGAGGATEAFF. Full variable domain (remainder filled in from reference TRBV7-9 and TRBJ1-1): DTGVSQNPRHKITKRGQNVTFRCDPISEHNRLYWYRQTLGQGPEFLTYFQNEAQLEKSRLLSDRFSAERPKGSFSTLEIQRTEQGDSAMYLCASSLGAGGATEAFFGQGTRLTVV.

The CDR3 protein is CASSQRIAGGFSSYNEQFF. The DNA of the CDR3 is TGCGCCAGCAGCCAGCGTATTGCGGGGGGGTTTAGCTCCTACAATGAGCAGTTCTTC. V is TRBV4-1 and J is TRBJ2-1; 9 bases match TRBD2. Germline CDR1 and CDR2: MGHRA and YSYEKL. The CDR3 loop spans 19 amino acids. With 3 bases clipped from V and 0 bases from J, the junction kept 12 bases outside the gene matches.

This clone was observed a handful of times. The chain links TRBV5-6 to TRBJ1-2; TRBD1 is a possible D gene (6 bases). The CDR3 loop spans 14 amino acids. CDR1 is SGHDT, CDR2 YYEEEE, per germline. V lost 4 bases and J lost 5, with 15 bases in between. In DNA form, the CDR3 reads TGTGCCAGCAGCCTTTGGGGGCGGGTTTATGGCTACACCTTC. Translated: CASSLWGRVYGYTF.

The genes are TRBV29-1 and TRBJ1-3; D unresolved. CDR1 and CDR2 from the germline V gene are SQVTM and ANQGSEA. V was trimmed by 4 bases and J by 8 bases, leaving 15 bases between them. The CDR3 spans 13 residues. CDR3 coding DNA: TGCAGCGTTGCTCTGAATGGGGAATACACCATATATTTT. It codes for CSVALNGEYTIYF.

A single count supports this clone. This rearrangement joins TRBV7-9 to TRBJ2-7; 11 nucleotides align to TRBD1. With V trimmed by 5 bases and J by 2 bases, 11 bases remained unmatched. This CDR3 has 17 amino acids. Per the germline V gene, CDR1 is SEHNR and CDR2 is FQNEAQ (reference sequence). This CDR3 reads CASSRHLGQGATYEQYF. In nucleotides, the CDR3 is TGTGCCAGCAGCCGACACCTAGGACAGGGGGCAACCTACGAGCAGTACTTC.

This rearrangement joins TRBV2 to TRBJ2-7; weak D call: TRBD1 (6 bases). Germline CDR1 SNHLY, CDR2 FYNNEI. The CDR3 covers 12 residues. Trimming took off 7 bases at V and 5 bases at J, with 12 bases between the two ends. Here the CDR3 reads CASKGQADEQYF. CDR3 bases: TGTGCCAGCAAGGGACAAGCTGACGAGCAGTACTTC.

This clone turned up a few times. V usage is TRBV20-1 and J usage is TRBJ2-1; D may be TRBD2 (7 bases). Trimming cost V 3 bases and J 7 bases, with 16 bases left between them. This CDR3 comprises 14 residues. The germline V gene encodes CDR1 DFQATT and CDR2 SNEGSKA (reference sequence). In DNA, the CDR3 is TGCAGTGCTAGTCGGGGGGCACTTGGGAATGAGCAGTTCTTC. It encodes CSASRGALGNEQFF.

The V and J genes are TRBV3-1 (or the pseudogene TRBV3-2) and TRBJ1-5; D possibly corresponds to TRBD1 (5 bases). Trimming pared 5 bases from V and 11 bases from J, leaving 19 bases between. The CDR3 length is 14 residues. CDR1 is LGHDT and CDR2 is YNNKEL in the germline V gene (reference sequence). The CDR3 coding sequence is TGTGCCAGCAGCGCGGCCCACGGGGGAGGAACCCAGCATTTT. As protein: CASSAAHGGGTQHF.

This chain uses TRBV5-6 with TRBJ1-2; D not certain. The germline gives CDR1 SGHDT, CDR2 YYEEEE. CDR3 length equals 14 residues. Trimming shortened V by 0 bases and J by 4 bases, and 10 bases separated the two germline ends. DNA for the CDR3: TGTGCCAGCAGCTTGGTTCGTCTGGCCTATGGCTACACCTTC. Translation: CASSLVRLAYGYTF.

CDR3 sequence (DNA): TGTGCCAGCAGCTTACGGTATCAAGAGACCCAGTACTTC. Amino acid sequence: CASSLRYQETQYF. This chain joins TRBV7-2 and TRBJ2-5, with D unclear. Trimming took 2 bases from V and 2 from J, leaving 6 bases between them. CDR1 is SGHTA and CDR2 is FQGNSA in the germline V gene. The CDR3 covers 13 residues.